The 27 T cell receptor beta chains presented below share a single source sample, sequenced in a study of cytomegalovirus exposure and HLA in healthy donors. Vbeta (60) and Jbeta (13) primers were used in the PCR. Measured with immunoSEQ multiplex PCR; TCRdb has only the in-frame clones, and not every one. Seen here are about 160,000 clones, about 75% observed once, and the top ten hold roughly 2%. Material for sequencing was PBMCs. The receptors originated from a female donor in good health and CMV-seronegative.

The V and J genes are TRBV2 and TRBJ2-5; D gene ambiguous. Trimming left V 2 bases short and J 7 bases short, with 17 bases between. This CDR3 is built from 15 residues. CDR1 is SNHLY and CDR2 is FYNNEI in the germline V gene. Here the CDR3 reads CASSESVGLVRTQYF. DNA of the CDR3: TGTGCCAGCAGTGAATCGGTCGGGTTAGTCAGGACCCAGTACTTC.

A note on this clone: Within the sample, other DNA sequences also encode this same CDR3. The J gene is TRBJ2-3, the V gene TRBV4-2, with 12 bases matching TRBD2. Germline assignment: CDR1 LGHNA and CDR2 YNFKEQ. After removal of 3 bases from V and 3 bases from J, the junction contained 4 bases not matched to a gene. The CDR3 is 16 residues long. CDR3 sequence: CASSQQTSGRTDTQYF. The CDR3 bases are TGTGCCAGCAGCCAGCAGACTAGCGGGAGAACAGATACGCAGTATTTT.

The genes are TRBV7-2 and TRBJ1-4, with D possibly TRBD1 on 5 matching bases. V was cut by 2 bases and J by 7 bases, with 17 bases left in between. Per germline, CDR1 SGHTA and CDR2 FQGNSA. The CDR3 is 16 amino acids. CDR3 region: CASSLRFGGGREKLFF. The CDR3 nucleotides read TGTGCCAGCAGCTTACGGTTCGGGGGAGGCCGTGAAAAACTGTTTTTT.

V and J are TRBV6-1 and TRBJ2-2, with 7 bases aligning to TRBD2. The CDR3 sequence is 15 residues long. Germline V gene lookup returns CDR1 MNHNS and CDR2 SASEGT. The J segment lost 5 bases and the V segment lost 2 bases, leaving 5 bases of the junction unmatched. CDR3 residues: CASSERWGGTGELFF. The DNA of the CDR3 is TGTGCCAGCAGTGAAAGATGGGGGGGGACCGGGGAGCTGTTTTTT.

This chain uses TRBV5-1 with TRBJ2-2, with a weak D call TRBD1 (5 bases). Germline V lookup: CDR1 SGHRS, CDR2 YFSETQ. This CDR3 spans 14 amino acids. The ends were cut back, 2 bases at V and 5 bases at J, with 10 bases in the middle. CDR3 DNA: TGCGCCAGCAGCTTCCAGGGTCGAACCGGGGAGCTGTTTTTT. Translation gives CASSFQGRTGELFF.

The rearrangement uses TRBV25-1 and TRBJ1-2, with 11 bases that match TRBD1. CDR1 is MGHDK and CDR2 is SYGVNS in the germline V gene. Unmatched junction bases numbered 10, after V lost 4 bases and J lost 9 bases. The CDR3 is made up of 15 amino acids. The CDR3 region is CASSVPGTGGSSYTF. DNA for the CDR3: TGTGCCAGCAGTGTACCCGGGACAGGGGGGTCCAGCTACACCTTC.

V is TRBV6-1 and J is TRBJ1-2; the match to TRBD1 covers 9 bases. Losses at the gene ends were 1 base for V and 2 bases for J; bases not matched to a gene: 2. There are 15 residues in the CDR3. Germline CDR1 MNHNS, CDR2 SASEGT. CDR3 amino acids: CASSEVGQGNYGYTF. The DNA of the CDR3 is TGTGCCAGCAGTGAAGTAGGACAGGGGAACTATGGCTACACCTTC.

V gene TRBV2 combines with J gene TRBJ2-2; 8 nucleotides match TRBD2. The CDR3 totals 16 residues. Germline V gives CDR1 SNHLY, CDR2 FYNNEI. The junction had 10 bases not matched to a gene; V was cut back by 4 bases and J by 6 bases. The CDR3 DNA follows: TGTGCCAGCAGTGTACGGAGCGGGAGATCGTCCGGGGAGCTGTTTTTT. Translation gives CASSVRSGRSSGELFF.

The chain employs TRBV2 and TRBJ1-2, with 9 nucleotides matching TRBD1. The J segment lost 4 bases and the V segment lost 6 bases, leaving 6 bases of the junction unmatched. Per the germline V gene, CDR1 is SNHLY and CDR2 is FYNNEI. The CDR3 is 14 residues long. CDR3 bases: TGTGCCAGCAGCCCGGGACAGGGTCTCTATGGCTACACCTTC. Translation: CASSPGQGLYGYTF.

This chain links TRBV18 with TRBJ2-1; D perhaps matches TRBD1 (5 bases). V gave up 5 bases and J gave up 2 bases, with 13 bases separating them. Germline lookup yields CDR1 KGHSH and CDR2 LQKENI. The CDR3 is made up of 15 amino acids. As DNA, the CDR3 is TGTGCCAGCTCAATCGGTTCAGGGCCCTACAATGAGCAGTTCTTC. This gives the protein CASSIGSGPYNEQFF.

This clone was found a few times. The V call is TRBV7-2, the J call TRBJ2-1; 8 bases align to TRBD1. The CDR3 extends over 17 amino acids. V shed 5 bases, J shed 7 bases, and the junction held 16 bases outside the gene matches. Germline V gene data show CDR1 as SGHTA and CDR2 as FQGNSA. The CDR3 loop reads CASSHPPWTGRKNEQFF. CDR3 sequence (DNA): TGTGCCAGCAGCCACCCACCCTGGACAGGGCGAAAGAATGAGCAGTTCTTC.

The rearrangement links TRBV5-6 to TRBJ2-2; no reliable D call. This CDR3 is built from 15 residues. CDR1 and CDR2 from the germline V gene are SGHDT and YYEEEE. Deletions cut 4 bases from V and 4 bases from J, with 14 bases between. CDR3 loop: CASSKDKRSTGELFF. CDR3 bases: TGTGCCAGCAGCAAAGATAAGAGAAGCACCGGGGAGCTGTTTTTT.

V and J are TRBV20-1 and TRBJ1-1; 8 bases line up with TRBD1. Germline assignment: CDR1 DFQATT and CDR2 SNEGSKA (reference sequence). The CDR3 is 11 amino acids. As DNA, the CDR3 is TGCGTCGTCACAGGGGGCACTGAAGCTTTCTTT. Encoded protein: CVVTGGTEAFF.

V gene TRBV18 combines with J gene TRBJ2-5; 8 nucleotides line up with TRBD1. V was clipped by 3 bases and J by 4 bases; unmatched bases: 7. The CDR3 consists of 15 residues. Germline CDR1 is KGHSH and CDR2 is LQKENI. The CDR3 spells CASSPPGGLGETQYF. The CDR3 nucleotides read TGTGCCAGCTCACCCCCAGGGGGCCTTGGAGAGACCCAGTACTTC.

This chain connects TRBV5-1 to TRBJ2-7, with 10 bases aligning to TRBD2. CDR1 SGHRS and CDR2 YFSETQ come from the germline V gene. Trimming removed 3 bases from V and 2 bases from J; junction bases left unmatched: 8. The CDR3 has 16 residues. The CDR3 loop is CASSSRLAGVTYEQYF. The CDR3 DNA reads TGCGCCAGCAGCTCCCGGCTAGCGGGGGTCACCTACGAGCAGTACTTC.

The chain carries TRBV19 and TRBJ2-2, with a possible D match to TRBD1 (6 bases). The germline CDR1 and CDR2 sequences are LNHDA and SQIVND (reference sequence). Deletions cut 7 bases from V and 5 bases from J, with 14 bases between. This CDR3 is 14 amino acids long. CDR3: CASIGQGRTGELFF. For the CDR3, the DNA is TGTGCCAGTATTGGGCAGGGGAGAACCGGGGAGCTGTTTTTT.

This chain's CDR3 is CASSLLTSGNYNEQFF. The CDR3 DNA reads TGTGCCAGCAGCTTGTTAACTAGCGGGAACTACAATGAGCAGTTCTTC. The chain links TRBV5-4 to TRBJ2-1, with 10 bases that match TRBD2. CDR1 and CDR2 from the germline V gene are SGHNT and YYREEE (reference sequence). This CDR3 has 16 residues. Trimming at V came to 1 base and at J to 3 bases, leaving 4 bases not matched to a gene.

This chain connects TRBV4-2 to TRBJ1-5; 9 bases agree with TRBD1. CDR1 and CDR2 from the germline V gene are LGHNA and YNFKEQ. The CDR3 sequence is 16 residues long. V gave up 0 bases and J gave up 11 bases; unmatched junction bases: 11. CDR3 nucleotides: TGTGCCAGCAGCCAAGATCCTGGGGGACAGGGCAATTCCCAGCATTTT. It translates to CASSQDPGGQGNSQHF.

V and J are TRBV6-1 and TRBJ1-2; unclear D gene. The V gene's germline CDR1 is MNHNS and CDR2 SASEGT. The CDR3 is 13 amino acids. Trimming removed 2 bases at V and 2 bases at J, with 6 bases between. Here the CDR3 DNA reads TGTGCCAGCAGTGAACCCGGGAACTATGGCTACACCTTC. It specifies CASSEPGNYGYTF.

The chain links TRBV6-1 to TRBJ2-7; possibly TRBD1 for D (5 bases). Germline V gene lookup returns CDR1 MNHNS and CDR2 SASEGT. The length of the CDR3 is 15 residues. With 0 bases removed from V and 0 bases from J, the gap between germline ends came to 9 bases. The CDR3 protein is CASSEAKGSSYEQYF. CDR3 DNA sequence: TGTGCCAGCAGTGAAGCTAAGGGGTCCTCCTACGAGCAGTACTTC.

The chain couples TRBV7-3 to TRBJ1-4, with a possible D match to TRBD1 (6 bases). This CDR3 comprises 13 residues. Trimming stripped 5 bases from V and 4 bases from J, with 8 bases between. Germline CDR1 reads SGHTA; CDR2 reads FQGTGA. The CDR3 here is CASSRTVNEKLFF. Written as DNA, the CDR3 is TGTGCCAGCAGCCGGACAGTTAATGAAAAACTGTTTTTT. The entire variable domain, with the rest obtained from reference TRBV7-3 and TRBJ1-4, is as follows: GAGVSQTPSNKVTEKGKYVELRCDPISGHTALYWYRQSLGQGPEFLIYFQGTGAADDSGLPNDRFFAVRPEGSVSTLKIQRTERGDSAVYLCASSRTVNEKLFFGSGTQLSVL.

The chain recombines TRBV2 with TRBJ1-5, with D maybe TRBD1 (5 bases). With 5 bases removed from V and 7 bases from J, the gap between germline ends came to 15 bases. CDR1 and CDR2 (germline): SNHLY, FYNNEI. The CDR3 covers 14 residues. DNA of the CDR3: TGTGCCAGCAGTATCGTCAGGGAGGGGCAGCCCCAGCATTTT. This codes for CASSIVREGQPQHF.

This sequence joins TRBV9 and TRBJ1-6; 9 nucleotides align to TRBD1. The CDR3 extends over 14 amino acids. Germline trimming cut 4 bases from V and 10 bases from J; bases unmatched to any gene: 6. Germline V CDR1 and CDR2: SGDLS, YYNGEE. The CDR3 protein is CASSIRDRDSPLHF. Here the CDR3 DNA reads TGTGCCAGCAGCATCCGGGACAGGGACTCACCCCTCCACTTT.

V usage is TRBV5-1 and J usage is TRBJ2-7, with 10 bases aligning to TRBD1. CDR1 is SGHRS and CDR2 is YFSETQ in the germline V gene. The CDR3 has 17 residues. Germline trimming cut 0 bases from V and 5 bases from J; bases unmatched to any gene: 11. CDR3 in amino acids: CASSLVAPGTGANEQYF. In nucleotides, the CDR3 is TGCGCCAGCAGCTTGGTGGCCCCCGGGACAGGGGCAAACGAGCAGTACTTC.

The chain uses TRBV27 and TRBJ2-1, with 11 bases that match TRBD1. The junction had 12 bases not matched to a gene; V was cut back by 5 bases and J by 3 bases. The CDR3 is 18 residues long. Germline CDR1 reads MNHEY; CDR2 reads SMNVEV (reference sequence). The CDR3 coding sequence is TGTGCCAGCAGTCCGCAAAGAGGTGGGACAGGGGGCTACAATGAGCAGTTCTTC. Protein product: CASSPQRGGTGGYNEQFF.

V and J are TRBV27 and TRBJ1-1, with TRBD1 identical over 7 bases. This CDR3 contains 13 residues. CDR1 MNHEY and CDR2 SMNVEV come from the germline V gene (reference sequence). Trimming at V came to 6 bases and at J to 12 bases, leaving 13 bases not matched to a gene. CDR3 protein: CASRSGTAPRTFF. The CDR3 region has the DNA TGTGCCAGCAGGTCTGGGACAGCTCCGAGGACTTTCTTT.

This chain connects TRBV5-6 to TRBJ1-5; 11 bases are a match to TRBD1. The CDR3 is made up of 14 amino acids. The V segment lost 2 bases and the J segment 6 bases; nucleotides outside the gene matches: 1. CDR1 is SGHDT, CDR2 YYEEEE, per germline. CDR3 in DNA: TGTGCCAGCAGCTTCGGGACAGGGGGTCAGCCCCAGCATTTT. Amino acid sequence: CASSFGTGGQPQHF.